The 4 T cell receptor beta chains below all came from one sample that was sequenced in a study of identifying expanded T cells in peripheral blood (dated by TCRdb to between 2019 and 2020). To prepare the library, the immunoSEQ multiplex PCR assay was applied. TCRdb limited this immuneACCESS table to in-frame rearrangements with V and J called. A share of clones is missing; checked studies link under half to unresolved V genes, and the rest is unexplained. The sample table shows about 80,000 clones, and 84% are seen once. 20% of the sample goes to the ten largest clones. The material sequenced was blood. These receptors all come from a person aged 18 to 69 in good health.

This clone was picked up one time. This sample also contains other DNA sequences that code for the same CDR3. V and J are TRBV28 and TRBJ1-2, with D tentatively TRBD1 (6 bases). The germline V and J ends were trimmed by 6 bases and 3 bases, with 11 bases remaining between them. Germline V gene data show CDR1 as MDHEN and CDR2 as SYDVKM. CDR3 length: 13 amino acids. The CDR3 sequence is CASRPQGDYGYTF. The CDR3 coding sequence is TGTGCCAGCAGACCACAGGGAGACTATGGCTACACCTTC.

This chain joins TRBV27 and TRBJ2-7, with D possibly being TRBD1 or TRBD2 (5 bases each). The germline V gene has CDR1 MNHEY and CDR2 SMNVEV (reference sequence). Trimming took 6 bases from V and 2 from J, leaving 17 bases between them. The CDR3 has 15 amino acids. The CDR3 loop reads CASRQTGQIPYEQYF. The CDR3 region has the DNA TGTGCCAGCAGACAAACGGGGCAGATCCCCTACGAGCAGTACTTC.

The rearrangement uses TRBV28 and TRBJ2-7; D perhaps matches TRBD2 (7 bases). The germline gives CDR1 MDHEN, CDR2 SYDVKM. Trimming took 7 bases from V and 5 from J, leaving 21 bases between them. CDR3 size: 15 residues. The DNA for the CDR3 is TGTGCCAGCAACCCCTTCGGGGGGCTTCGAGACGAGCAGTACTTC. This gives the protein CASNPFGGLRDEQYF.

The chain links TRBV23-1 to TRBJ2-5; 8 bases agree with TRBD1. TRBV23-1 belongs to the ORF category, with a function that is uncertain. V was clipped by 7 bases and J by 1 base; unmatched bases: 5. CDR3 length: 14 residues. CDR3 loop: CASTQGGSQETQYF. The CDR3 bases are TGCGCCAGCACACAGGGGGGATCCCAAGAGACCCAGTACTTC.